This TCR beta chain stems from a study of T cells expressing NK-cell markers. Study-level background: Within the sequenced cohort of eight donors, seven exhibited HCMV seropositivity and one was seronegative.

Synthesis of TCR beta cDNA relied on 5'RACE template switching carrying UMIs. TCRdb reworked the 5' RACE reads into one entry per CDR3 protein, no DNA. The sample shows hundreds of distinct CDR3 sequences, and around 77% sits with its ten largest clones. This clonotype is identified as large (0.1 to 1%) from frequency. CDR1 and CDR2 (germline): MNHNS, SASEGT. CDR3 size: 15 residues. This sequence joins TRBV6-1 and TRBJ1-1. What was sequenced was blood T cells: a sorted CD56 or NKG2C T cell subset, CD4+ or CD8+ T cells, or bulk PBMC T cells (not recorded which). This sequence was found in a woman aged 18 to 75 in good health. The CDR3 protein is CASSGAEQSFTEAFF.